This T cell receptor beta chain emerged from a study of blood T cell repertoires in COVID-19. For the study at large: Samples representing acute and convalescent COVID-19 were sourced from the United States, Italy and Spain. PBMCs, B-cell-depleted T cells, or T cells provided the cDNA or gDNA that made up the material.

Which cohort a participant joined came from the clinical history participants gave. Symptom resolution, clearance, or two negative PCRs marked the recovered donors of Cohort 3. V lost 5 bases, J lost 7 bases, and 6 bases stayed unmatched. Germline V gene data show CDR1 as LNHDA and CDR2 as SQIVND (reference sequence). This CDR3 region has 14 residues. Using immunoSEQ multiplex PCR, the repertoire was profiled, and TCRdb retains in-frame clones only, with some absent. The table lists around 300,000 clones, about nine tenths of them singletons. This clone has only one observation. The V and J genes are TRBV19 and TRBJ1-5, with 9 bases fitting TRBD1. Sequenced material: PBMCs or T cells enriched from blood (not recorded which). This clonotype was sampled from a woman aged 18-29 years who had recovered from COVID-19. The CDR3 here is CASSGTGKRQPQHF. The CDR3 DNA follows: TGTGCCAGTAGTGGGACAGGGAAGCGGCAGCCCCAGCATTTT. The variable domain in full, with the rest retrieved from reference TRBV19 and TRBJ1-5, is DGGITQSPKYLFRKEGQNVTLSCEQNLNHDAMYWYRQDPGQGLRLIYYSQIVNDFQKGDIAEGYSVSREKKESFPLTVTSAQKNPTAFYLCASSGTGKRQPQHFGDGTRLSIL.